The rows below give T cell receptor beta chains drawn from one sample of a study of blood T cell repertoires in COVID-19. Data came from immunoSEQ multiplex PCR; TCRdb stores just in-frame clones and leaves some out. The sample yields 150,000 to 200,000 clones, about 88% seen once. Sequenced material: peripheral blood. The receptor source for this set is a woman aged 80 or over with acute or convalescent COVID-19. Each CDR3 is given with its conserved first and last residue. The D gene is left open where the match is weak. Only part of the rows carry a size: once, few, many, or a class if the clone is expanded.

J	V	length	D	size	DNA	CDR3
TRBJ2-3	TRBV2	14	NA	once	TGTGCCAGCGGGGCGGGGTTATCCACAGATACGCAGTATTTT	CASGAGLSTDTQYF
TRBJ1-2	TRBV6-4	15	NA	NA	TGTGCCAGCAGCCGAGAGGCGGGGGAAAACTATGGCTACACCTTC	CASSREAGENYGYTF
TRBJ1-1	TRBV5-6	13	NA	NA	TGTGCCAGCAAAACAGGGTTGAACACTGAAGCTTTCTTT	CASKTGLNTEAFF
TRBJ2-7	TRBV18	13	NA	NA	TGTGCCAGCTCACCGGGACACGGCTGGGAGCAGTACTTC	CASSPGHGWEQYF
TRBJ1-1	TRBV12-3/TRBV12-4	13	NA	once	TGTGCCAGCAGCCTACAGGAGAACACTGAAGCTTTCTTT	CASSLQENTEAFF
TRBJ2-5	TRBV19	15	NA	NA	TGTGCCAGTAGTGGTACGGGACTGAACCAAGAGACCCAGTACTTC	CASSGTGLNQETQYF
TRBJ2-1	TRBV4-2	14	NA	NA	TGTGCCAGCAGCCAAGATTATGAGGGGGACCATAAAGTCTTC	CASSQDYEGDHKVF
TRBJ1-6	TRBV5-6	14	TRBD1	NA	TGTGCCAGCAGCCCAGGACAGGGTAATTCACCCCTCCACTTT	CASSPGQGNSPLHF
TRBJ2-7	TRBV6-5	15	TRBD1	NA	TGTGCCAGCAAGCGAAAACAGGGGTTCTCCTACGAGCAGTACTTC	CASKRKQGFSYEQYF
TRBJ2-3	TRBV7-2	14	NA	NA	TGTGCCAGCAGCCTGAGGGGGAAACAAGATACGCAGTATTTT	CASSLRGKQDTQYF
TRBJ1-3	TRBV9	16	TRBD1	few	TGTGCCAGCAGCGTCGGACAGGGTACAGCCGGAAACACCATATATTTT	CASSVGQGTAGNTIYF
TRBJ1-4	TRBV6-5	13	NA	NA	TGTGCCAGACTAGGGGGTGAGGAGGAAAAACTGTTTTTT	CARLGGEEEKLFF
TRBJ1-5	TRBV27	15	NA	NA	TGTGCCAGCAGTTTAGACAGCTTTAGCAATCAGCCCCAGCATTTT	CASSLDSFSNQPQHF
TRBJ2-7	TRBV5-1	12	NA	NA	TGCGCCAGCAGATATGAACCGGGAGAGCAGTACTTC	CASRYEPGEQYF
TRBJ2-1	TRBV28	16	TRBD2	NA	TGTGCCAGCAGTTTTGCGGCTAGCGGGAGGGGGCGTGAGCAGTTCTTC	CASSFAASGRGREQFF
TRBJ2-3	TRBV7-6	15	NA	once	TGTGCCAGCAGCTTAGCTGCAGGGAGCACAGATACGCAGTATTTT	CASSLAAGSTDTQYF
TRBJ2-1	TRBV7-9	14	TRBD1	NA	TGTGCCAGCAGCGCCGGGACAGGCCGCAATGAGCAGTTCTTC	CASSAGTGRNEQFF
TRBJ2-3	TRBV18	18	TRBD2	NA	TGTGCCAGCTCACCACTACTTGCGGGAGTTACCCACACAGATACGCAGTATTTT	CASSPLLAGVTHTDTQYF
TRBJ1-6	TRBV19	15	TRBD1	NA	TGTGCCAGTAGAACCCTTGACAGGGGCAATTCACCCCTCCACTTT	CASRTLDRGNSPLHF
TRBJ1-5	TRBV4-1	16	TRBD1	NA	TGCGCCAGCAGCCAAGGTTGGGGACAGGACGTTCAGCCCCAGCATTTT	CASSQGWGQDVQPQHF
TRBJ2-3	TRBV10-3	14	NA	NA	TGTGCCATCAGTGGGGCCAGTCCCCCAGATACGCAGTATTTT	CAISGASPPDTQYF
TRBJ2-1	TRBV3-1/TRBV3-2	15	TRBD2	NA	TGTGCCAGCAGCCAAGAACTAGCGGGGGCCAATGAGCAGTTCTTC	CASSQELAGANEQFF
TRBJ2-5	TRBV5-6	14	TRBD1	few	TGTGCCAGCAGCTGGGGACAAGGGGGCGAGGCCCAGTACTTC	CASSWGQGGEAQYF
TRBJ2-1	TRBV6-4	15	NA	NA	TGTGCCAGCAGTACGGACAGAACAGCCTACAATGAGCAGTTCTTC	CASSTDRTAYNEQFF
TRBJ1-5	TRBV6-5	15	TRBD1	NA	TGTGCCAGCAGCCCGACAGGGATGCCGGATCAGCCCCAGCATTTT	CASSPTGMPDQPQHF
TRBJ2-2	TRBV5-1	16	TRBD2	NA	TGCGCCAGCAGCAAGCTAGCGGGAGGAAACACCGGGGAGCTGTTTTTT	CASSKLAGGNTGELFF